These T cell receptor beta chains were read from a single sample in a study of shared clonotypes between healthy human individuals. Here immunoSEQ multiplex PCR was the method, and the copy in TCRdb shows in-frame clones only, minus some. The table has 1 million to 1.2 million clones, around 77% seen once. Sequencing used memory CD4+ T cells from PBMCs. The receptors derive from a young man in good health. Some clones in this sample may be carry-over from other donors' samples. Each CDR3 is given with its conserved first and last residue. The order of the fields is J gene, V gene, CDR3 protein.

TRBJ1-1	TRBV18	CASSPPELGVTEAFF
TRBJ1-4	TRBV25-1	CASSEGRATNEKLFF
TRBJ2-5	TRBV29-1	CSVQETQYF
TRBJ1-5	TRBV11-2	CASSQQGGQPQHF
TRBJ1-2	TRBV30	CAWATGRNYGYTF
TRBJ1-4	TRBV5-1	CASSSEQELFF
TRBJ1-1	TRBV27	CASRGRWNTEAFF
TRBJ1-3	TRBV5-1	CASSLMPGTGNTIYF
TRBJ2-3	TRBV5-4	CASSLEGLASTDTQYF
TRBJ2-7	TRBV19	CASSMAVSYEQYF
TRBJ2-3	TRBV18	CASSAQLAVNTDTQYF
TRBJ2-1	TRBV21-1	CASSKGGSTRPSNEQFF
TRBJ2-1	TRBV7-9	CASSLDYSGSQFF
TRBJ2-2	TRBV2	CASSFAGIGELFF
TRBJ2-7	TRBV19	CASRSGGGDGQYF
TRBJ2-7	TRBV18	CASSPTGGSSSYEQYF
TRBJ1-1	TRBV6-1	CASSESGTGENTEAFF
TRBJ1-1	TRBV6-1	CASSLDTQNTEAFF
TRBJ2-5	TRBV5-1	CASSLVAGPQGETQYF
TRBJ2-5	TRBV11-2	CASRPATPPWQTQYF
TRBJ2-7	TRBV1	CTSSQEELAGVYEQYF
TRBJ2-5	TRBV2	CASRGRVREGRETQYF
-	TRBV6-5	CASFGQGASEQYF
TRBJ1-1	TRBV28	CASSLTPLAVGTEAFF
TRBJ2-5	TRBV11-2	CASRPTSGALGEQYF
TRBJ1-5	TRBV6-1	CASRVGRAAQPQHF
TRBJ2-1	TRBV28	CANTGTSVYNEQFF
TRBJ1-2	TRBV15	CATSRDRGTASYTF
TRBJ2-3	TRBV4-1	CASSARRDRSTDTQYF
TRBJ2-5	TRBV2	CASREDYTPQETQYF
TRBJ2-7	TRBV6-1	CASSRGPGTGNEQYF
TRBJ2-1	TRBV5-1	CASYNREGRIEQFF
TRBJ1-2	TRBV30	CAWSASGGNGYTF
TRBJ2-6	TRBV7-9	CASSPGRSSGANVLTF
TRBJ1-2	TRBV9	CASSAGTGDYGYTF
TRBJ1-2	TRBV29-1	CSVGLGGGGYTF
TRBJ2-1	TRBV18	CASSPPYTSDNEQFF
TRBJ2-7	TRBV11-2	CASSSPRDRSYEQYF
TRBJ2-3	TRBV6-1	CASSEGGVGADTQYF
TRBJ2-5	TRBV28	CASSLAAGVGTQYF
TRBJ2-3	TRBV29-1	CSPRAADDTQYF
TRBJ2-5	TRBV7-2	CASSLVGGTQYF
TRBJ2-1	TRBV28	CASSSGLFSYNEQFF
TRBJ2-3	TRBV4-3	CASNQGLGSDTQYF
TRBJ1-4	TRBV7-2	CASSLGFGAWEKLFF
TRBJ2-3	TRBV7-3	CASSLSSGTDTQYF
TRBJ2-7	TRBV7-2	CASSLRTKGEQYF
TRBJ2-1	TRBV9	CASSVGGFSYNEQFF
TRBJ2-7	TRBV6-1	CASSTSEVYEQYF
TRBJ2-6	TRBV6-1	CASSESRGAGANVLTF
TRBJ2-5	TRBV5-1	CASSSGSPGEETQYF
TRBJ1-2	TRBV5-1	CASSLGTGYGYTF
TRBJ2-7	TRBV19	CASRETGSYEQYF
TRBJ2-7	TRBV29-1	CSVAKGRAGEQYF
TRBJ2-7	TRBV7-8	CASSPSTGAEEQYF
TRBJ2-7	TRBV10-2	CASRQGELYEQYF
TRBJ2-7	TRBV25-1	CASSRGGGTYEQYF
TRBJ2-1	TRBV5-1	CASSLAGPLMNEQFF
TRBJ2-5	TRBV6-1	CASSEIGTAQETQYF
TRBJ2-7	TRBV28	CASSSMDSYEQYF